The following is a T cell receptor (beta chain) sequence with its context. Its specificity is unknown. This specimen belongs to a study of cytomegalovirus exposure and HLA in healthy donors. Study as a whole: A preliminary data release comprised tens of millions of unique TCRs obtained from HLA-typed donors. Study results and limitations: Most observed TCR sequences were rare, whereas some public TCRs were detected in many donors. The later analysis indicated that the majority of CMV-associated TCR beta chains appeared HLA-restricted. Sequence variants that were highly shared formed a cluster that was likely a sequencing artifact.

Trimming stripped 0 bases from V and 5 bases from J, with 11 bases between. The CDR3 covers 14 residues. Germline V gene sequence: CDR1 MNHEY, CDR2 SVGAGI. A multiplex PCR was run with 60 Vbeta primers and 13 Jbeta primers. Method: immunoSEQ multiplex PCR; TCRdb's copy keeps in-frame clones and lacks some. The repertoire holds about 200,000 clones, with more than 75% as singletons. The chain recombines TRBV6-5 with TRBJ2-7, with a possible D match to TRBD2 (5 bases). Sequenced material: PBMCs. The receptor's source is a man aged 35 to 55 in good health and CMV-seropositive. This chain's CDR3 is CASSYSWTEDEQYF. CDR3 nucleotide sequence: TGTGCCAGCAGTTACTCGTGGACGGAGGACGAGCAGTACTTC.